The 10 T cell receptor beta chains below come from one sample, sequenced in a study of Ad26.COV2.S vaccination and SARS-CoV-2 variants. The treatment: about 20 received Ad26.COV2.S at low or high dose, single or two shots; 5 received placebo; per-sample allocation not given. The samples were gathered on day 63 after the first injection of vaccine or placebo. The data were produced by immunoSEQ multiplex PCR, yet TCRdb's version contains in-frame clones alone and is incomplete. The sample records around 400,000 clones, approximately 90% being singletons. The sequencing here drew on peripheral blood, taken in a trial of Ad26.COV2.S vaccine versus placebo. Every receptor here comes from a person aged 18 to 65 who received the Ad26.COV2.S COVID-19 vaccine or a placebo.

As for this clone: This sample includes further DNA sequences coding for the same CDR3. The J gene is TRBJ2-3, the V gene TRBV27; no firm D call. Germline V gene lookup returns CDR1 MNHEY and CDR2 SMNVEV (reference sequence). This CDR3 has 14 amino acids. Trimming shortened V by 1 base and J by 0 bases, and 5 bases separated the two germline ends. The CDR3 DNA reads as TGTGCCAGCAGTTTATTGGGCAGCACAGATACGCAGTATTTT. Protein: CASSLLGSTDTQYF.

The chain is built from TRBV28 and TRBJ1-1; D not certain. Trimming pared 7 bases from V and 5 bases from J, leaving 14 bases between. The CDR3 consists of 13 residues. The germline V gene encodes CDR1 MDHEN and CDR2 SYDVKM. CDR3 bases: TGTGCCAGCAAGACGGGTGAATGGACTGAAGCTTTCTTT. It is translated as CASKTGEWTEAFF.

The rearrangement joins TRBV11-1 to TRBJ2-1, with TRBD1 matching over 9 bases. The CDR3 contains 15 residues. Germline V gene data show CDR1 as SGHAT and CDR2 as FQDESV (reference sequence). V was pared by 5 bases and J by 5 bases, with 7 bases of the junction left unmatched. The CDR3 spells CASSRKGQGDNEQFF. Written as DNA, the CDR3 is TGTGCCAGCAGCCGTAAGGGACAGGGAGACAATGAGCAGTTCTTC.

The chain recombines TRBV30 with TRBJ1-2; 7 nucleotides match TRBD1. The CDR3 is made up of 13 amino acids. The germline V gene encodes CDR1 GTSNPN and CDR2 SVGIG (reference sequence). J gave up 9 bases and V 0 bases, and 7 bases lay outside the gene matches. DNA for the CDR3: TGTGCCTGGAGTGTACGGACAGGATCTAGCTACACCTTC. Protein sequence: CAWSVRTGSSYTF.

This chain connects TRBV19 to TRBJ1-6, with D possibly being TRBD1 (5 bases). V was shortened by 10 bases and J by 9 bases, with 16 bases between the two germline ends. Germline CDR1 is LNHDA and CDR2 is SQIVND (reference sequence). CDR3 length: 13 amino acids. Here the CDR3 reads CATRQYYVSPLHF. In DNA, the CDR3 is TGTGCCACCCGACAGTACTACGTTTCACCCCTCCACTTT.

The chain recombines TRBV5-4 with TRBJ2-1, with D unclear. V was cut by 4 bases and J by 0 bases, with 5 bases left in between. Germline CDR1 reads SGHNT; CDR2 reads YYREEE (reference sequence). This CDR3 has 13 amino acids. As DNA, the CDR3 is TGTGCCAGCAGCGATCACTCCTACAATGAGCAGTTCTTC. Translated, it gives CASSDHSYNEQFF.

The chain uses TRBV12-3 or TRBV12-4 and TRBJ2-7; possible D gene TRBD1, 6 bases. This CDR3 has 12 amino acids. Trimming took 6 bases from V and 6 from J, leaving 12 bases between them. The CDR3 loop reads CASRMTGSEQYF. For the CDR3, the DNA is TGTGCCAGCAGGATGACAGGATCCGAGCAGTACTTC.

The chain links TRBV7-9 to TRBJ2-1; TRBD1 is a possible D gene (6 bases). The V gene lost 4 bases and the J gene lost 5 bases, with 6 bases spanning the gap. Germline lookup yields CDR1 SEHNR and CDR2 FQNEAQ (reference sequence). CDR3 length equals 12 residues. DNA of the CDR3: TGTGCCAGCAGCTGGACAGACAATGAGCAGTTCTTC. It yields the protein CASSWTDNEQFF.

In its sample, this clone was seen once. The chain couples TRBV5-1 to TRBJ2-5; 7 nucleotides match TRBD2. The ends lost 0 bases at V and 5 bases at J; junction bases unmatched: 1. Germline CDR1 SGHRS, CDR2 YFSETQ. CDR3 length equals 13 residues. The CDR3 sequence: CASSLELAETQYF. Here the CDR3 DNA reads TGCGCCAGCAGCTTGGAACTAGCGGAGACCCAGTACTTC.

The chain is built from TRBV27 and TRBJ2-7; TRBD1 matches at 7 bases. Germline V CDR1 and CDR2: MNHEY, SMNVEV (reference sequence). V dropped 6 bases and J dropped 9; count of bases not matched to a gene: 11. This CDR3 has 13 residues. As DNA, the CDR3 is TGTGCCAGCAGAAGACAGGGCCGGGGTTGGCAGTACTTC. Its translation: CASRRQGRGWQYF.